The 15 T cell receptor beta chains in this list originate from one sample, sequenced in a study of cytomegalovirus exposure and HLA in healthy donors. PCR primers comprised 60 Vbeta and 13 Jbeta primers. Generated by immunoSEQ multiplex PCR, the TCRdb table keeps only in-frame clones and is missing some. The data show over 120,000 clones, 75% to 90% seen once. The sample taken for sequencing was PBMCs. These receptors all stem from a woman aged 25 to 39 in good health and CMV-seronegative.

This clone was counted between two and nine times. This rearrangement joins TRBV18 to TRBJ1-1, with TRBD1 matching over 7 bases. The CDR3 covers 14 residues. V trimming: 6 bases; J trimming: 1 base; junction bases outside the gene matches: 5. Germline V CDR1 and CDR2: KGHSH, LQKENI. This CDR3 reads CASSEDRTNTEAFF. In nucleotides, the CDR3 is TGTGCCAGCTCCGAGGACAGGACGAACACTGAAGCTTTCTTT.

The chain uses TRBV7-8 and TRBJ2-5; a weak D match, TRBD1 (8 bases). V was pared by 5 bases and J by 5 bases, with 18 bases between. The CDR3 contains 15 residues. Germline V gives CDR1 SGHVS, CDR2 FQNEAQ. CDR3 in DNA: TGTGCCAGCAGCCCGGGAGGCAGGGGGCGGGAGACCCAGTACTTC. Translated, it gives CASSPGGRGRETQYF.

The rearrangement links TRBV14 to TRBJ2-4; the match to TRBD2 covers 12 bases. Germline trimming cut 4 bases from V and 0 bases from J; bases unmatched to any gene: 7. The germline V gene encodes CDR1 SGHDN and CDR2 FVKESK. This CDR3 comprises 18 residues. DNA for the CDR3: TGTGCCAGCAGCCGGACTAGCGGGAACCTATTAGCCAAAAACATTCAGTACTTC. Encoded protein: CASSRTSGNLLAKNIQYF. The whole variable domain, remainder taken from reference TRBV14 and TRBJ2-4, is EAGVTQFPSHSVIEKGQTVTLRCDPISGHDNLYWYRRVMGKEIKFLLHFVKESKQDESGMPNNRFLAERTGGTYSTLKVQPAELEDSGVYFCASSRTSGNLLAKNIQYFGAGTRLSVL.

Here the CDR3 DNA reads TGTGCCTGGGACAGGGGGGGGGATGGCTACACCTTC. Translated, it gives CAWDRGGDGYTF. The V gene is TRBV30, the J gene TRBJ1-2; 9 bases line up with TRBD1. This CDR3 is built from 12 residues. Losses at the gene ends were 5 bases for V and 6 bases for J; bases not matched to a gene: 4. Germline CDR1 and CDR2: GTSNPN and SVGIG (reference sequence). Full variable domain (outside the CDR3, taken from reference TRBV30 and TRBJ1-2): SQTIHQWPATLVQPVGSPLSLECTVEGTSNPNLYWYRQAAGRGLQLLFYSVGIGQISSEVPQNLSASRPQDRQFILSSKKLLLSDSGFYLCAWDRGGDGYTFGSGTRLTVV.

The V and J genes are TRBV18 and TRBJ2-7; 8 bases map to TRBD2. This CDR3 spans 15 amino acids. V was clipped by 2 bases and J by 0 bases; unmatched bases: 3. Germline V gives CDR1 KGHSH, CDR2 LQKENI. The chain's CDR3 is CASSPSLADSYEQYF. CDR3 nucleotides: TGTGCCAGCTCACCATCACTAGCGGACTCCTACGAGCAGTACTTC.

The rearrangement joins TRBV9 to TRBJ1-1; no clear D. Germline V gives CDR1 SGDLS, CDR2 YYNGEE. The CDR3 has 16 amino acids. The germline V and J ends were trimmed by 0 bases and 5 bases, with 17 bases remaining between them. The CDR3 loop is CASSVAEKGSRTEAFF. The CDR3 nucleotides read TGTGCCAGCAGCGTAGCCGAAAAAGGGAGTAGGACTGAAGCTTTCTTT. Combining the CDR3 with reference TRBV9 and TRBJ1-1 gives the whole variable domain DSGVTQTPKHLITATGQRVTLRCSPRSGDLSVYWYQQSLDQGLQFLIQYYNGEERAKGNILERFSAQQFPDLHSELNLSSLELGDSALYFCASSVAEKGSRTEAFFGQGTRLTVV.

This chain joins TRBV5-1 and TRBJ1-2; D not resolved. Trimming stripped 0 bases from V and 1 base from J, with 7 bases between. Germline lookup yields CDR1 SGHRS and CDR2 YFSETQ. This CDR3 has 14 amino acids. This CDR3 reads CASSLVPGNYGYTF. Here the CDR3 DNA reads TGCGCCAGCAGCTTGGTTCCGGGTAACTATGGCTACACCTTC.

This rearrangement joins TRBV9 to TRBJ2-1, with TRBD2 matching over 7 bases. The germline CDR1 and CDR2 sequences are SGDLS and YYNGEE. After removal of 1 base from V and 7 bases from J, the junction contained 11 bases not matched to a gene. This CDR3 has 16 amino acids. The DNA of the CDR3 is TGTGCCAGCAGCGTATGGGCTAGCGGAGCGGGGAATGAGCAGTTCTTC. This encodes CASSVWASGAGNEQFF.

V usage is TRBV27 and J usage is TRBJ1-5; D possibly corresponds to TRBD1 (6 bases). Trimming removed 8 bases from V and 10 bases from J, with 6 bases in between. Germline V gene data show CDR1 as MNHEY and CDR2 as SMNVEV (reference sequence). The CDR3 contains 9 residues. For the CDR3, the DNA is TGTGCCAGCGGGGGCCCCCAGCATTTT. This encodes CASGGPQHF.

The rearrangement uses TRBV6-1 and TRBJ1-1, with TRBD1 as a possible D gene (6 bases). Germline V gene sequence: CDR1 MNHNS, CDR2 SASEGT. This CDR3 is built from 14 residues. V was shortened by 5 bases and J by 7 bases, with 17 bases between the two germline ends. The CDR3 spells CASSSTGNKGEAFF. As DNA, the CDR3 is TGTGCCAGCAGTTCAACAGGGAATAAAGGTGAAGCTTTCTTT.

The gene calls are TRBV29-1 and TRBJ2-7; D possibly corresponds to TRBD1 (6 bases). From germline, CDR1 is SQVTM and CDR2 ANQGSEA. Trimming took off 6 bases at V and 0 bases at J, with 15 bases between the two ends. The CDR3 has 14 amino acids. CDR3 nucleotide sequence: TGCAGCGTAGGTAGGGACACCAGCTCCTACGAGCAGTACTTC. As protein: CSVGRDTSSYEQYF.

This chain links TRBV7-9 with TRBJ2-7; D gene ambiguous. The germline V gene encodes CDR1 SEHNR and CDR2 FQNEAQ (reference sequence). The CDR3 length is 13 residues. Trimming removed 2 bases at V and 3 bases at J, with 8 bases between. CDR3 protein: CASSLFRYYEQYF. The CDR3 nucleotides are TGTGCCAGCAGCTTATTCAGATACTACGAGCAGTACTTC.

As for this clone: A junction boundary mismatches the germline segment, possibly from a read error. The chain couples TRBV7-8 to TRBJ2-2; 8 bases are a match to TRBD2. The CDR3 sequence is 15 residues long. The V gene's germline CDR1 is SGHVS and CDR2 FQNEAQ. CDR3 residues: CGSRFGGALTGELFF. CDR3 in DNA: TGTGGCAGCAGATTCGGGGGGGCCCTTACCGGGGAGCTGTTTTTT.

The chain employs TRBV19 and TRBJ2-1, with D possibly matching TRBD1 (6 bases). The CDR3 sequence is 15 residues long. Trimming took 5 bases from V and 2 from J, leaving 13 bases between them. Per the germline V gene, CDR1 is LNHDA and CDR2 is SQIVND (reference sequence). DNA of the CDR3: TGTGCCAGTAGTTTACGGAAGGGGGCCTACAATGAGCAGTTCTTC. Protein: CASSLRKGAYNEQFF. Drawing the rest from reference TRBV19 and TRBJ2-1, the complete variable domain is DGGITQSPKYLFRKEGQNVTLSCEQNLNHDAMYWYRQDPGQGLRLIYYSQIVNDFQKGDIAEGYSVSREKKESFPLTVTSAQKNPTAFYLCASSLRKGAYNEQFFGPGTRLTVL.

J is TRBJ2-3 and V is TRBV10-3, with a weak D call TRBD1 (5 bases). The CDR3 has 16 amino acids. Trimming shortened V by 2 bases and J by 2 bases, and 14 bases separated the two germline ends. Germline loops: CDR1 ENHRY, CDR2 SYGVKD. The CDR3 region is CAISEPTTASTDTQYF. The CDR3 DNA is TGTGCCATCAGTGAGCCTACGACAGCTTCCACAGATACGCAGTATTTT.